This is a list of T cell receptor beta chains from one sample in a study of siplizumab effects on memory and regulatory T cells. Assay used: immunoSEQ multiplex PCR; TCRdb lists only in-frame clones, some missing. The sample has tens of thousands of clones, 90% to 95% seen once. The source material was CD8+ T cells sorted from blood. The origin of the receptors is a human donor in good health. Both conserved end residues are part of each CDR3. A D gene is named only where the DNA matches it firmly. Size values are once, few and many counts, or a class for expanded clones, and some rows have none.

j_gene | d_gene | v_gene | abundance | CDR3aa | CDR3nt
TRBJ1-1 | - | TRBV7-2 | - | CASSSYRLGNTEAFF | TGTGCCAGCAGCTCCTACCGGTTAGGGAACACTGAAGCTTTCTTT
TRBJ2-7 | - | TRBV7-9 | - | CASSSRGGEQYF | TGTGCCAGCAGCTCAAGGGGAGGCGAGCAGTACTTC
TRBJ2-7 | TRBD1 | TRBV9 | - | CASSVGQGFVYEQYF | TGTGCCAGCAGCGTAGGACAGGGGTTTGTCTACGAGCAGTACTTC
TRBJ2-3 | - | TRBV2 | - | CASSRTDTQYF | TGTGCCAGCAGTAGGACAGATACGCAGTATTTT
TRBJ2-7 | - | TRBV11-2 | - | CASSLVVESSYEQYF | TGTGCCAGCAGCTTAGTTGTAGAAAGCTCCTACGAGCAGTACTTC
TRBJ1-1 | - | TRBV4-1 | - | CASSQGRGSDTEAFF | TGCGCCAGCAGCCAAGGGCGGGGATCGGACACTGAAGCTTTCTTT
TRBJ2-1 | - | TRBV19 | - | CASSIGASGYNEQFF | TGTGCCAGTAGTATTGGGGCTTCGGGCTACAATGAGCAGTTCTTC
TRBJ1-1 | - | TRBV10-1 | - | CASSRSQGSNTEAFF | TGCGCCAGCTCCCGATCCCAGGGATCAAACACTGAAGCTTTCTTT
TRBJ2-1 | - | TRBV19 | - | CASIVRLPRNEQFF | TGTGCCAGTATAGTAAGGCTACCACGAAATGAGCAGTTCTTC
TRBJ2-7 | - | TRBV10-3 | - | CAISESLAGYEQYF | TGTGCCATCAGTGAGTCATTAGCAGGATACGAGCAGTACTTC
TRBJ1-3 | - | TRBV10-3 | - | CAISESRGPSGNTIYF | TGTGCCATCAGTGAGTCACGGGGGCCCTCTGGAAACACCATATATTTT
TRBJ2-3 | - | TRBV7-8 | - | CASSLAGSPDTQYF | TGTGCCAGCAGCTTAGCGGGCAGTCCTGATACGCAGTATTTT
TRBJ2-1 | TRBD2 | TRBV13 | once | CASSSPLAGGRVSEQFF | TGTGCCAGCAGCTCCCCTTTAGCGGGAGGTCGAGTGAGTGAGCAGTTCTTC
TRBJ2-7 | - | TRBV9 | - | CASSVDEDSYEQYF | TGTGCCAGCAGCGTAGATGAGGACAGCTACGAGCAGTACTTC
TRBJ1-1 | - | TRBV4-2 | - | CASSQEGRQGNTEAFF | TGTGCCAGCAGCCAAGAGGGAAGGCAGGGGAACACTGAAGCTTTCTTT
TRBJ2-7 | - | TRBV6-1 | - | CASSEDWLLSEQYF | TGTGCCAGCAGTGAAGATTGGCTGCTCTCCGAGCAGTACTTC
TRBJ2-2 | - | TRBV6-6 | - | CATYFGTGELFF | TGTGCCACCTACTTTGGGACCGGGGAGCTGTTTTTT
TRBJ2-1 | TRBD1 | TRBV27 | - | CASSNDRGRYNEQFF | TGTGCCAGCAGTAACGACAGGGGGCGCTACAATGAGCAGTTCTTC
TRBJ1-1 | TRBD1 | TRBV7-9 | - | CASSLATGGPWAATEAFF | TGTGCCAGCAGCTTAGCCACAGGGGGGCCCTGGGCGGCCACTGAAGCTTTCTTT
TRBJ1-1 | - | TRBV7-9 | once | CASSSGGEGTEAFF | TGTGCCAGCAGCTCCGGGGGGGAAGGCACTGAAGCTTTCTTT
TRBJ2-5 | - | TRBV10-3 | once | CAIRTDGQKETQYF | TGTGCCATCAGGACGGACGGACAGAAAGAGACCCAGTACTTC
TRBJ1-1 | TRBD1 | TRBV6-6 | - | CASSYSQGGGTEAFF | TGTGCCAGCAGTTACTCACAGGGGGGAGGCACTGAAGCTTTCTTT
TRBJ2-1 | TRBD1 | TRBV7-3 | - | CASSSTGGSYNEQFF | TGTGCCAGCAGCTCGACAGGGGGCTCCTACAATGAGCAGTTCTTC
TRBJ2-7 | - | TRBV6-1 | once | CATTGYEQYF | TGTGCCACCACGGGTTACGAGCAGTACTTC
TRBJ2-1 | TRBD2 | TRBV11-3 | - | CASSLPGLNEQFF | TGTGCCAGCAGCTTACCGGGACTAAATGAGCAGTTCTTC
TRBJ1-4 | - | TRBV5-6 | - | CASSLGWTTNEKLFF | TGTGCCAGCAGCTTGGGCTGGACAACTAATGAAAAACTGTTTTTT
TRBJ2-7 | - | TRBV6-1 | - | CASSVWVEQYF | TGTGCCAGCAGTGTATGGGTCGAGCAGTACTTC
TRBJ2-2 | - | TRBV19 | - | CASSIPPEGETGELFF | TGTGCCAGTAGTATACCCCCGGAGGGGGAAACCGGGGAGCTGTTTTTT
TRBJ2-5 | - | TRBV11-2 | - | CASTPEHRQETQYF | TGTGCCAGCACCCCTGAACACCGTCAAGAGACCCAGTACTTC
TRBJ2-7 | - | TRBV11-2 | - | CASSATYEQYF | TGTGCCAGCAGCGCGACCTACGAGCAGTACTTC
TRBJ2-7 | - | TRBV5-8 | - | CASSLPWQGIYEQYF | TGTGCCAGCAGCTTGCCCTGGCAGGGTATTTACGAGCAGTACTTC
TRBJ2-1 | - | TRBV30 | - | CAWSVSIYNEQFF | TGTGCCTGGAGTGTCTCGATCTACAATGAGCAGTTCTTC
TRBJ1-4 | - | TRBV9 | - | CASSPRFGATNEKLFF | TGTGCCAGCAGCCCCCGCTTTGGGGCAACTAATGAAAAACTGTTTTTT
TRBJ1-2 | - | TRBV7-8 | - | CASSLVWTSGENGYTF | TGTGCCAGCAGCTTAGTTTGGACCTCGGGAGAGAATGGCTACACCTTC
TRBJ2-7 | - | TRBV27 | few | CASSQGGGSVSEQYF | TGTGCCAGCAGCCAAGGGGGGGGGAGTGTCTCCGAGCAGTACTTC
TRBJ1-6 | - | TRBV13 | once | CASSTYNSPLHF | TGTGCCAGCAGCACCTATAATTCACCCCTCCACTTT
TRBJ1-1 | - | TRBV19 | - | CASRAGQNTEAFF | TGTGCCAGTAGGGCAGGACAGAACACTGAAGCTTTCTTT
TRBJ2-7 | - | TRBV6-5 | once | CASSIDRSTYEQYF | TGTGCCAGCAGCATAGACAGGAGCACCTACGAGCAGTACTTC
TRBJ1-6 | - | TRBV7-9 | few | CASGLGDSPLHF | TGTGCCAGCGGTTTGGGCGATTCACCCCTCCACTTT
TRBJ2-2 | - | TRBV25-1 | - | CASIGGAGELFF | TGTGCCAGCATTGGGGGTGCCGGGGAGCTGTTTTTT
TRBJ2-7 | - | TRBV9 | - | CASSARGGQLYEQYF | TGTGCCAGCAGCGCAAGGGGAGGCCAACTCTACGAGCAGTACTTC
TRBJ1-2 | - | TRBV29-1 | - | CSVEDVPGYTF | TGCAGCGTTGAAGATGTTCCTGGCTACACCTTC
TRBJ2-7 | TRBD2 | TRBV10-3 | - | CAISESREGDYEQYF | TGTGCCATCAGTGAGTCTAGGGAGGGTGACTACGAGCAGTACTTC
TRBJ1-2 | - | TRBV7-2 | - | CASSSTRTLWDGYTF | TGTGCCAGCAGCTCAACTAGGACTCTTTGGGATGGCTACACCTTC
TRBJ1-4 | - | TRBV9 | - | CASSVDGETNEKLFF | TGTGCCAGCAGCGTAGACGGGGAGACTAATGAAAAACTGTTTTTT
TRBJ1-2 | - | TRBV19 | - | CASSISQVLTF | TGTGCCAGTAGTATATCCCAGGTTCTCACCTTC
TRBJ2-1 | - | TRBV5-4 | once | CASSLGRVNEQFF | TGTGCCAGCAGCTTGGGTAGGGTAAATGAGCAGTTCTTC
TRBJ2-1 | - | TRBV15 | once | CATKEGSSYNEQFF | TGTGCCACCAAGGAGGGAAGCTCCTACAATGAGCAGTTCTTC
TRBJ2-7 | - | TRBV25-1 | - | CASSGYTWTYEQYF | TGTGCCAGCAGTGGTTACACCTGGACCTACGAGCAGTACTTC
TRBJ2-1 | - | TRBV12-5 | - | CASAQVDEQFF | TGTGCTAGTGCCCAGGTGGATGAGCAGTTCTTC
TRBJ2-3 | - | TRBV9 | - | CASSVGDSTDTQYF | TGTGCCAGCAGCGTCGGAGATAGCACAGATACGCAGTATTTT
TRBJ1-5 | TRBD1 | TRBV9 | - | CASSAGTGNQPQHF | TGTGCCAGCAGCGCCGGGACAGGCAATCAGCCCCAGCATTTT